A single sample is the source of the 10 T cell receptor beta chains below, sequenced in a study of blood T cells in healthy people across ages. With a J-beta primer mix and a sample-barcoded 5' primer, a second PCR ran about 7 to 12 cycles. One entry per CDR3 protein results from TCRdb running MiXCR on the 5' RACE reads. The sample lists about 800,000 distinct CDR3 sequences, 58% occurring once. The specimen was blood. All receptors derive from a young man in good health.

The chain joins TRBV20-1 to TRBJ2-5; D is uncertain. With the DNA end fitting TRBJ2-7 better, the J assignment may be wrong. This CDR3 spans 14 amino acids. Germline CDR1 reads DFQATT; CDR2 reads SNEGSKA (reference sequence). The CDR3 loop is CSARGQLFPYEQYF. CDR3 DNA sequence: TGCAGTGCTAGAGGGCAGCTTTTTCCCTACGAGCAGTACTTC.

This chain links TRBV27 with TRBJ2-1, with D tentatively TRBD2 (5 bases). Germline V CDR1 and CDR2: MNHEY, SMNVEV (reference sequence). The CDR3 is made up of 11 amino acids. Trimming took 2 bases from V and 12 from J, leaving 8 bases between them. CDR3 nucleotides: TGTGCCAGCAGTTTACCCCGGGGGCAGTTCTTC. Its protein product is CASSLPRGQFF.

The chain uses TRBV29-1 and TRBJ1-1; D perhaps matches TRBD1 (6 bases). CDR1 SQVTM and CDR2 ANQGSEA come from the germline V gene. The CDR3 is made up of 12 amino acids. V lost 6 bases and J 11 bases, leaving 19 bases between the germline ends. CDR3 residues: CSVYSGAQGAFF. DNA of the CDR3: TGCAGCGTCTACTCGGGGGCTCAGGGGGCTTTCTTT. Full variable domain (rest looked up from reference TRBV29-1 and TRBJ1-1): SAVISQKPSRDICQRGTSLTIQCQVDSQVTMMFWYRQQPGQSLTLIATANQGSEATYESGFVIDKFPISRPNLTFSTLTVSNMSPEDSSIYLCSVYSGAQGAFFGQGTRLTVV.

The chain is built from TRBV29-1 and TRBJ2-1; TRBD2 might be the D (5 bases). The CDR3 is made up of 15 amino acids. V lost 7 bases and J lost 0, with 16 bases in between. The germline V gene encodes CDR1 SQVTM and CDR2 ANQGSEA. CDR3 sequence (DNA): TGCAGCGCCGGGGAGACTCTCAGCTCCTACAATGAGCAGTTCTTC. Translating gives CSAGETLSSYNEQFF.

The V call is TRBV29-1, the J call TRBJ2-7, with 11 bases fitting TRBD1. This CDR3 is 14 amino acids long. Unmatched junction bases numbered 3, after V lost 3 bases and J lost 2 bases. Per germline, CDR1 SQVTM and CDR2 ANQGSEA. CDR3: CSVDGGQGAYEQYF. The CDR3 coding sequence is TGCAGCGTTGACGGGGGACAGGGGGCCTACGAGCAGTACTTC.

This clonotype has ten or more counts. The chain combines TRBV10-3 with TRBJ2-5, with a possible D match to TRBD1 (5 bases). Germline CDR1 ENHRY, CDR2 SYGVKD. Trimming cost V 0 bases and J 2 bases, with 7 bases left between them. The CDR3 is made up of 14 amino acids. CDR3 loop: CAISESTAQETQYF. Written as DNA, the CDR3 is TGTGCCATCAGTGAGTCGACAGCACAAGAGACCCAGTACTTC.

Concerning this clonotype itself: Since a much larger clone is just one base distant, this may be a read error. V and J are TRBV28 and TRBJ1-1; D is possibly TRBD1 (5 bases). In germline, CDR1 is MDHEN, CDR2 SYDVKM. Trimming removed 0 bases at V and 3 bases at J, with 5 bases between. This CDR3 region has 13 residues. The CDR3 loop is CASSLWGDTEAFF. CDR3 sequence (DNA): TGTGCCAGCAGTTTATGGGGGGACACTGAAGCTTTCTTT.

This chain uses TRBV10-3 with TRBJ1-1, with TRBD1 as a possible D gene (5 bases). The CDR3 covers 15 residues. V lost 0 bases and J 5 bases, leaving 13 bases between the germline ends. The germline V gene has CDR1 ENHRY and CDR2 SYGVKD. This chain's CDR3 is CAISESQGGGTEAFF. The DNA for the CDR3 is TGTGCCATCAGTGAGTCGCAGGGAGGCGGGACTGAAGCTTTCTTT.

This clonotype was found once. V and J are TRBV6-6 and TRBJ2-1; 8 bases are a match to TRBD1. This CDR3 contains 14 residues. CDR1 and CDR2 from the germline V gene are MNHNY and SVGAGI (reference sequence). V shed 4 bases and J 6 bases; nucleotides not matched to a gene: 5. The CDR3 region is CASSFRDRLNEQFF. The CDR3 nucleotides read TGTGCCAGCAGTTTCCGGGACAGGCTCAATGAGCAGTTCTTC.

This chain connects TRBV20-1 to TRBJ1-5; the D gene is possibly TRBD1 (5 bases). The CDR3 loop spans 14 amino acids. Germline V gene sequence: CDR1 DFQATT, CDR2 SNEGSKA (reference sequence). Trimming took 2 bases from V and 0 from J, leaving 8 bases between them. CDR3 nucleotide sequence: TGCAGTGCTAGAAAGGGACTTAGCAATCAGCCCCAGCATTTT. Its protein product is CSARKGLSNQPQHF.